These 2 T cell receptor beta chains came from one sample sequenced in a study of OX40 agonist ivuxolimab in advanced cancers. Clones were read by immunoSEQ multiplex PCR, and TCRdb kept only the in-frame ones, dropping some. The table shows around 73,000 clones, with 85% to 90% occurring only once. Sequencing used CD4+ or CD8+ T cells sorted from blood, obtained in a trial of the OX40 agonist ivuxolimab. The receptors come from an adult with an advanced solid tumor such as melanoma, head and neck, liver or kidney cancer.

J is TRBJ1-1 and V is TRBV11-2; D is unclear. V gave up 5 bases and J gave up 4 bases, with 8 bases separating them. This CDR3 contains 12 residues. CDR1 and CDR2 (germline): SGHAT, FQNNGV. For the CDR3, the DNA is TGTGCCAGCAGCCTTGATCCCACTGAAGCTTTCTTT. Its translation is CASSLDPTEAFF.

V usage is TRBV6-1 and J usage is TRBJ2-1, with 13 positions matching TRBD2. The ends lost 3 bases at V and 7 bases at J; junction bases unmatched: 18. Germline V gene data show CDR1 as MNHNS and CDR2 as SASEGT. This CDR3 contains 20 residues. CDR3 region: CASSDRDTLGGTSGTNEQFF. The CDR3 bases are TGTGCCAGCAGTGACCGGGACACCCTGGGCGGGACTAGCGGGACGAATGAGCAGTTCTTC.